Each of the 7 T cell receptor beta chains below was sequenced from the same sample in a study of blood T cells in healthy people across ages. Next came a second PCR, run for roughly 6 to 11 cycles, which used a sample-barcoded 5' primer along with a J-beta primer mix. TCRdb re-analysed the 5' RACE reads in MiXCR, keeping a single row per CDR3 protein. The table lists 1.5 million to 2 million distinct CDR3 sequences, less than 50% of them singletons. Sequencing was carried out using blood. The receptors were gathered from a woman in her forties in good health.

About this clonotype: The conserved closing phenylalanine or tryptophan is absent in this CDR3, likely reflecting a read error. The rearrangement joins TRBV3-1 to TRBJ2-7, with D perhaps TRBD1 (5 bases). The J call may be incorrect, as the DNA end agrees better with TRBJ2-5. The CDR3 is 14 residues long. Looked up from germline, CDR1 is LGHDT and CDR2 is YNNKEL (reference sequence). The CDR3 nucleotides are TGTGCCAGCAGCCAAGATCAAATTCAGGGGACCCAGTACCTC. Its protein is CASSQDQIQGTQYL.

The rearrangement links TRBV12-3 or TRBV12-4 to TRBJ2-1; 12 bases agree with TRBD2. CDR3 length: 16 residues. V trimming: 8 bases; J trimming: 1 base; junction bases outside the gene matches: 6. This chain's CDR3 is CASGSLAGGSYNEQFF. The CDR3 DNA reads TGTGCCAGCGGGTCACTAGCGGGGGGTTCCTACAATGAGCAGTTCTTC.

DNA of the CDR3: TGTGCCAGCAGGGAATCTCTTATGCCCGGCTACACCTTC. Translated: CASRESLMPGYTF. The chain uses TRBV6-5 and TRBJ1-2; D not certain. Germline CDR1 reads MNHEY; CDR2 reads SVGAGI. Between the trimmed V and J ends, which lost 6 bases and 8 bases, there was a span of 16 bases. The CDR3 is 13 amino acids.

This rearrangement joins TRBV27 to TRBJ1-1; D not certain. Trimming shortened V by 6 bases and J by 3 bases, and 17 bases separated the two germline ends. The CDR3 loop spans 15 amino acids. The germline gives CDR1 MNHEY, CDR2 SMNVEV (reference sequence). The CDR3 sequence is CASRQLGKADTEAFF. The CDR3 DNA reads TGTGCCAGCAGGCAGCTTGGCAAGGCTGACACTGAAGCTTTCTTT.

This chain connects TRBV27 to TRBJ2-7; 7 positions match TRBD1. This CDR3 has 14 amino acids. Germline CDR1 reads MNHEY; CDR2 reads SMNVEV (reference sequence). With 5 bases clipped from V and 7 bases from J, the junction kept 11 bases outside the gene matches. The CDR3 coding sequence is TGTGCCAGCAGTCGTGGGACAGTCCAAGCAGAGCAGTACTTC. The encoded protein is CASSRGTVQAEQYF.

This chain connects TRBV28 to TRBJ2-7, with 7 bases that match TRBD1. With 3 bases clipped from V and 3 bases from J, the junction kept 5 bases outside the gene matches. CDR1 and CDR2 (germline): MDHEN, SYDVKM. The CDR3 totals 14 residues. The CDR3 protein is CASSFGDSFYEQYF. The CDR3, as DNA: TGTGCCAGCAGTTTTGGGGACAGCTTCTACGAGCAGTACTTC.

This clonotype has more than one count but fewer than ten. The chain is built from TRBV6-5 and TRBJ2-5; a weak D match, TRBD1 (5 bases). V shed 1 base and J shed 1 base, with 10 bases lying between them. Germline V gene data show CDR1 as MNHEY and CDR2 as SVGAGI. CDR3 length: 15 residues. The CDR3 spells CASSYYPGSQETQYF. The CDR3, as DNA: TGTGCCAGCAGTTACTACCCAGGGTCCCAAGAGACCCAGTACTTC.